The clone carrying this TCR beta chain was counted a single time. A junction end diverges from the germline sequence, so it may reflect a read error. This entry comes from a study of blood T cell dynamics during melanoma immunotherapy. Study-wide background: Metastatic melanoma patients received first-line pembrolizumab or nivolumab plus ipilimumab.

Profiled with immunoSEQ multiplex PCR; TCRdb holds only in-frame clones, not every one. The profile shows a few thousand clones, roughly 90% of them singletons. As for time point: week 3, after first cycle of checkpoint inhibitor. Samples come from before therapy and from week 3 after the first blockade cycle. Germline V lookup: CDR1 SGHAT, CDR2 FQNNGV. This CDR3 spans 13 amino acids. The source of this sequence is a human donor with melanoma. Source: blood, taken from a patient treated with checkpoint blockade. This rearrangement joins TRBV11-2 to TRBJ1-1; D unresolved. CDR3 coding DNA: TGCGCCAGCAGCCCACAGAGGAACACTGAAGCTTTCTTT. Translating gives CASSPQRNTEAFF.